These T cell receptor beta chains were read from a single sample in a study of blood T cell repertoires in COVID-19. The protocol was immunoSEQ multiplex PCR, while the TCRdb copy is restricted to in-frame clones and leaves out a portion. The sample contains a few hundred thousand clones, around nine tenths of which appear only once. The specimen was PBMCs or T cells enriched from blood (not recorded which). Receptor source: a middle-aged woman who had recovered from COVID-19. The CDR3 runs from the conserved cysteine through the conserved F or W. D genes are given only for firm matches. The size of a clone is reported for some rows only, either as once, few or many, or as a class for expanded clones.

j_call d_call clone_size v_call cdr3_aa cdr3_nt
TRBJ1-2 - - TRBV4-3 CASSQDVRENYGYTF TGCGCCAGCAGCCAAGATGTCAGGGAAAACTATGGCTACACCTTC
TRBJ2-7 TRBD2 - TRBV11-2 CASSQSETGLAEFYEQYF TGTGCCAGCAGCCAATCCGAAACCGGGCTAGCGGAGTTCTACGAGCAGTACTTC
TRBJ2-3 TRBD1 - TRBV5-6 CASRYRDSASSSTDTQYF TGTGCCAGCAGATACCGGGACAGCGCGTCATCTAGCACAGATACGCAGTATTTT
TRBJ1-5 TRBD1 few TRBV5-8 CASSYGQGGYQPQHF TGTGCCAGCAGCTACGGACAGGGAGGGTATCAGCCCCAGCATTTT
TRBJ2-3 - - TRBV3-1/TRBV3-2 CASTPGGRPPYTDTQYF TGTGCCAGCACGCCAGGAGGGAGACCACCTTACACAGATACGCAGTATTTT
TRBJ2-2 TRBD1 - TRBV6-5 CASIQGQVTGELFF TGTGCCAGCATACAGGGGCAGGTCACCGGGGAGCTGTTTTTT
TRBJ2-1 TRBD2 - TRBV24-1 CATSDPGLAGANEQFF TGTGCCACCAGTGATCCGGGACTAGCGGGAGCAAATGAGCAGTTCTTC
TRBJ1-2 TRBD1 - TRBV6-2/TRBV6-3 CASSPADREYYGYTF TGTGCCAGCAGTCCCGCGGACAGGGAGTACTATGGCTACACCTTC
TRBJ1-4 TRBD1 - TRBV5-1 CASSLDGTGAGNEKLFF TGCGCCAGCAGCCTAGACGGGACAGGGGCGGGTAATGAAAAACTGTTTTTT
TRBJ2-7 - once TRBV7-2 CASSLGGAASLGEQYF TGTGCCAGCAGCTTAGGAGGCGCAGCCTCTCTGGGCGAGCAGTACTTC
TRBJ1-4 - - TRBV7-9 CASSRGGVEKLFF TGTGCCAGCAGCCGTGGAGGGGTAGAAAAACTGTTTTTT
TRBJ2-7 TRBD1 - TRBV18 CASSPSGQGPYEQYF TGTGCCAGCTCTCCCTCGGGACAGGGTCCCTACGAGCAGTACTTC
TRBJ2-5 - - TRBV27 CASSSLGAVEETQYF TGTGCCAGCAGTTCGTTGGGGGCAGTGGAAGAGACCCAGTACTTC
TRBJ1-6 - - TRBV10-3 CAISESSGDRSSSYNSPLHF TGTGCCATCAGTGAATCTTCAGGGGACCGGTCGAGCTCCTATAATTCACCCCTCCACTTT
TRBJ2-1 - - TRBV24-1 CATSDPRDLTYNEQFF TGTGCCACCAGTGATCCCCGGGACTTAACCTACAATGAGCAGTTCTTC
TRBJ1-1 - - TRBV5-1 CASSLGGTQNTEAFF TGCGCCAGCAGCTTGGGAGGGACACAGAACACTGAAGCTTTCTTT
TRBJ2-7 TRBD1 - TRBV18 CASSPTDRGYEQYF TGTGCCAGCTCACCTACGGACAGGGGCTACGAGCAGTACTTC
TRBJ2-5 - - TRBV5-1 CASSLAEPQETQYF TGCGCCAGCAGCTTGGCAGAACCACAAGAGACCCAGTACTTC
TRBJ2-7 - - TRBV3-1/TRBV3-2 CASSQLRSAYEQYF TGTGCCAGCAGCCAGTTACGGTCTGCCTACGAGCAGTACTTC
TRBJ2-3 - - TRBV27 CASSGPAWEFNPDTQYF TGTGCCAGCAGTGGCCCAGCGTGGGAGTTTAATCCAGATACGCAGTATTTT
TRBJ1-2 TRBD1 - TRBV6-5 CASSYSVTGDMNGYTF TGTGCCAGCAGTTACTCTGTGACAGGGGATATGAATGGCTACACCTTC
TRBJ2-3 TRBD1 - TRBV28 CASSSLDRETHTDTQYF TGTGCCAGCAGTTCCTTGGACAGGGAGACACACACAGATACGCAGTATTTT
TRBJ1-1 TRBD1 - TRBV9 CASSGATGGADTEAFF TGTGCCAGCAGCGGTGCAACAGGGGGCGCGGACACTGAAGCTTTCTTT
TRBJ2-2 TRBD2 - TRBV28 CASSYLAGGPGNTGELFF TGTGCCAGCAGTTATCTAGCGGGGGGGCCGGGGAACACCGGGGAGCTGTTTTTT
TRBJ1-2 - - TRBV5-1 CASSPAWGEYGYTF TGCGCCAGCAGCCCGGCATGGGGGGAGTATGGCTACACCTTC
TRBJ1-6 - - TRBV7-2 CASSLVPTPNSPLHF TGTGCCAGCAGCTTAGTGCCGACACCCAATTCACCCCTCCACTTT
TRBJ2-1 - - TRBV6-5 CASSYSRSSYNEQFF TGTGCCAGCAGTTACTCACGTAGCTCCTACAATGAGCAGTTCTTC
TRBJ1-6 - - TRBV28 CASSLSGGYNSPLHF TGTGCCAGCAGTTTATCCGGGGGCTATAATTCACCCCTCCACTTT
TRBJ1-6 - once TRBV7-2 CASSPPGQYNSPLHF TGTGCCAGCAGCCCACCCGGACAGTATAATTCACCCCTCCACTTT
TRBJ1-6 - - TRBV6-4 CASSREVDNSPLHF TGTGCCAGCAGTCGGGAGGTTGATAATTCACCCCTCCACTTT
TRBJ1-5 - - TRBV19 CASGAVGSNQPQHF TGTGCCAGTGGGGCAGTGGGGTCCAATCAGCCCCAGCATTTT
TRBJ2-1 TRBD2 few TRBV7-6 CASSLALAEGYNEQFF TGTGCCAGCAGCTTAGCTCTAGCGGAGGGTTACAATGAGCAGTTCTTC
TRBJ2-1 TRBD2 - TRBV27 CASSFGVGLAGALPYNEQFF TGTGCCAGCAGCTTTGGAGTTGGACTAGCGGGCGCCTTACCCTACAATGAGCAGTTCTTC
TRBJ2-7 TRBD1 - TRBV7-3 CASSLYGTGVHEQYF TGTGCCAGCAGCCTATATGGGACAGGGGTCCACGAGCAGTACTTC
TRBJ2-5 - few TRBV21-1 CASSKVQGGGETQYF TGTGCCAGCAGCAAAGTTCAGGGAGGAGGGGAGACCCAGTACTTC
TRBJ2-7 TRBD2 - TRBV6-4 CASSDSCGRYYEQYF TGTGCCAGCAGTGACTCCTGCGGGAGGTACTACGAGCAGTACTTC
TRBJ2-1 - - TRBV9 CASSVEAGGGGEQFF TGTGCCAGCAGCGTAGAGGCAGGGGGAGGTGGGGAGCAGTTCTTC
TRBJ2-1 - - TRBV9 CASSGYREVEQFF TGTGCCAGCAGCGGGTACAGGGAAGTTGAGCAGTTCTTC
TRBJ1-2 - - TRBV4-1 CASSQRLASNYGYTF TGCGCCAGCAGCCAACGACTGGCGAGTAACTATGGCTACACCTTC
TRBJ2-5 TRBD2 - TRBV7-2 CASSLTSGRGGGETQYF TGTGCCAGCAGCTTAACTAGCGGGAGGGGAGGAGGAGAGACCCAGTACTTC
TRBJ2-3 TRBD1 - TRBV11-3 CASSKRQGPDTDTQYF TGTGCCAGCAGCAAACGACAGGGCCCCGACACAGATACGCAGTATTTT
TRBJ2-5 - - TRBV5-1 CASSLFTGWETQYF TGCGCCAGCAGCTTGTTTACAGGATGGGAGACCCAGTACTTC
TRBJ1-4 TRBD1 - TRBV30 CAWRAAGGYEKLFF TGTGCCTGGAGAGCGGCAGGGGGGTATGAAAAACTGTTTTTT
TRBJ2-5 TRBD2 - TRBV10-2 CASSEDGAGGVWETQYF TGCGCCAGCAGTGAGGACGGGGCGGGAGGTGTCTGGGAGACCCAGTACTTC
TRBJ2-7 TRBD2 - TRBV14 CASSQAGTRYEQYF TGTGCCAGCAGCCAAGCAGGGACTAGGTACGAGCAGTACTTC
TRBJ1-5 - few TRBV7-9 CASSGRTYDNQPQHF TGTGCCAGCAGCGGCCGGACTTATGACAATCAGCCCCAGCATTTT
TRBJ1-4 - - TRBV5-4 CASGSGTNEKLFF TGTGCCAGCGGAAGCGGGACAAATGAAAAACTGTTTTTT
TRBJ2-2 - few TRBV12-3/TRBV12-4 CASTYTGELFF TGTGCCAGCACCTACACCGGGGAGCTGTTTTTT
TRBJ2-2 - - TRBV6-5 CASSPGTGLTGELFF TGTGCCAGCAGTCCGGGAACGGGTTTGACCGGGGAGCTGTTTTTT
TRBJ2-7 - - TRBV3-1/TRBV3-2 CASRAEGEQYF TGTGCCAGCAGAGCGGAGGGCGAGCAGTACTTC
TRBJ2-2 TRBD2 - TRBV9 CASSEPLSGGNTGELFF TGTGCCAGCAGCGAACCGCTCTCGGGGGGGAACACCGGGGAGCTGTTTTTT
TRBJ1-5 TRBD1 - TRBV4-1 CASSQGQGSQPQHF TGCGCCAGCAGCCAAGGACAGGGAAGCCAGCCCCAGCATTTT
TRBJ2-1 TRBD2 - TRBV7-3 CASSKTAGVGYNEQFF TGTGCCAGCAGCAAGACAGCGGGGGTCGGGTACAATGAGCAGTTCTTC